This T cell receptor beta chain stems from a study of blood T cell repertoires in COVID-19. On the study more broadly: From T cells, B-cell-depleted T cells, or PBMCs came the material, which was cDNA or gDNA.

The CDR3 runs 15 residues. The germline gives CDR1 LGHDT, CDR2 YNNKEL (reference sequence). V was trimmed by 5 bases and J by 7 bases, leaving 18 bases between them. Authors' data handling: Amplification with reference gene primers provided the estimates of nucleated cell counts. Produced via immunoSEQ multiplex PCR; TCRdb's table is partial and in-frame only. V and J calls and clone size follow that table, whereas D and trimming were derived from the DNA. The table records 250,000 to 350,000 clones, under 90% of them present only once. Sequencing was carried out using peripheral blood. The chain has TRBV3-1 (or the pseudogene TRBV3-2) and TRBJ1-5; no clear D. This sequence originates from a woman aged 25 to 39 with COVID-19, enrolled during active disease. The CDR3, as DNA: TGTGCCAGCAGCTCAAATTCAGGTCCTCAACAGCCCCAGCATTTT. Amino acid sequence: CASSSNSGPQQPQHF.